This note documents a single T cell receptor (beta chain) sequence. The antigen is undetermined. This record comes from a study of CD8+ T cells in alopecia areata. The study, taken as a whole, reports: Normal skin contains resident alphabeta T cells, and these are also sequenced in scalp samples.

Following RNA extraction, reverse transcription yielded cDNA that acted as the sequencing template. TCRdb keeps only in-frame clones here, not all; method: immunoSEQ multiplex PCR. The table lists fewer than 80,000 clones, under 75% of them singletons, with about a sixth in the top ten. CDR1 SNHLY and CDR2 FYNNEI come from the germline V gene. Trimming left V 3 bases short and J 3 bases short, with 14 bases between. The CDR3 is 15 residues long. Sequencing used CD8+ T cells sorted from blood, obtained at week 0. This receptor was obtained from a human donor with alopecia areata. The chain joins TRBV2 to TRBJ1-1; tentative D call: TRBD1 (6 bases). Here the CDR3 reads CASSDFGGEYTEAFF. The CDR3 bases are TGTGCCAGCAGTGATTTTGGGGGCGAATACACTGAAGCTTTCTTT.